This T cell receptor beta chain was identified in a study of PD-L1 blockade in urothelial cancer. Looking at the study overall: Counts from blood samples showed a median of 141,255 T cells.

Turning to this clone: What it binds is unknown.

The study, taken as a whole, reports: Better survival was predicted by below-median pretreatment blood TCR clonality.

This CDR3 region has 13 residues. The V end was cut by 5 bases, the J end by 4 bases, with 8 bases between. Germline V gives CDR1 MNHEY, CDR2 SMNVEV (reference sequence). Method: immunoSEQ multiplex PCR; TCRdb's copy keeps in-frame clones and lacks some. The table has about 50,000 clones, 70% to 80% seen once; the top ten hold 3.6%. Sequences were derived from PBMCs, sampled around atezolizumab (anti-PD-L1) treatment. The clonotype originates from a man between 65 and 80 years old with urothelial cancer. The chain carries TRBV27 and TRBJ2-2, with D possibly TRBD1 on 5 matching bases. As DNA, the CDR3 is TGTGCCAGCAGTCCTCAGGGCACCGGGGAGCTGTTTTTT. As protein: CASSPQGTGELFF.